The clone carrying this TCR beta chain has ten or more counts. Its antigen remains unknown. Germline V gene lookup returns CDR1 MNHEY and CDR2 SVGAGI. Trimming stripped 6 bases from V and 2 bases from J, with 11 bases between. The CDR3 consists of 13 residues. MiXCR, run by TCRdb on the PCR reads, gives a single entry per CDR3 protein. Here the sample spans roughly 630,000 distinct CDR3 sequences, about 25% being singletons. This sample is part of a study of molecular identifiers for immune sequencing clone quantification. Whole-study findings and limits: Spiked Jurkat TCR RNA from one cell was reportedly detectable among fewer than 1.3 million naive cells. Under 1% of molecules in naive cells, but over 99% of effector molecules, belonged to clones above 20 RNA copies. The sizes of highly expanded clones could be underestimated when identical TCR molecules share a barcode.

Naive CD8 T cells were picked out by sorting for CD8+CD4-CCR7+CD45RA+. The TCR sequence derives from a human donor in good health. Some libraries in this study had Jurkat cell RNA spiked in. Sequencing was done on a sample of naive CD8+ T cells from blood, with Jurkat cell RNA spiked in. Subset defined: FACS-sorted CD8+CD4-CCR7+CD45RA+ naive T cells. The chain recombines TRBV6-5 with TRBJ2-7; D unclear. The CDR3 region has the DNA TGTGCCAGCAGAGAGGCAGGCACCTACGAGCAGTACTTC. Its translation: CASREAGTYEQYF.